A single sample gave rise to the 17 T cell receptor beta chains below, sequenced in a study of beta chain features in type 1 diabetes. What was sequenced were expressed TCRB transcripts, since all of the isolated RNA had been reverse transcribed. Produced via immunoSEQ multiplex PCR; TCRdb's table is partial and in-frame only. The sample lists roughly 130,000 clones; approximately 9.2% were seen once. Material: central memory CD4+ T cells from blood. These receptors originate from a man between 18 and 35 years old in good health.

This clone turned up a few times. The rearrangement uses TRBV7-2 and TRBJ2-5; 10 nucleotides match TRBD2. Germline lookup yields CDR1 SGHTA and CDR2 FQGNSA. The V gene end was trimmed by 5 bases and the J gene end by 5 bases; junction bases not matched to a gene: 8. This CDR3 is 15 amino acids long. The CDR3 nucleotides are TGTGCCAGCAGCCTAAGAGCGGGGGGGGTGGAGACCCAGTACTTC. Amino acid sequence: CASSLRAGGVETQYF.

The chain joins TRBV6-6 to TRBJ2-2; D uncertain. The V end was cut by 8 bases, the J end by 3 bases, with 10 bases between. Germline V gene sequence: CDR1 MNHNY, CDR2 SVGAGI (reference sequence). The CDR3 has 13 residues. The CDR3 nucleotides are TGTGCCAGCGGGCCTCTGGACACCGGGGAGCTGTTTTTT. Its protein product is CASGPLDTGELFF.

The chain couples TRBV28 to TRBJ1-2, with D perhaps matching TRBD1 (5 bases). Germline CDR1 is MDHEN and CDR2 is SYDVKM. The CDR3 contains 13 residues. V lost 4 bases to trimming and J lost 6 bases, with 12 bases between them. CDR3 protein: CASSSGLRDGYTF. In nucleotides, the CDR3 is TGTGCCAGCAGTTCAGGGCTTCGGGATGGCTACACCTTC.

The chain employs TRBV28 and TRBJ1-5, with a tentative D call TRBD1 (6 bases). The V end lost 5 bases, the J end lost 3 bases, and 14 bases lay between the germline ends. Germline V gene data show CDR1 as MDHEN and CDR2 as SYDVKM. This CDR3 region has 15 residues. In nucleotides, the CDR3 is TGTGCCAGCAGTGCCCCGGGGGGCCTCAATCAGCCCCAGCATTTT. This translates into CASSAPGGLNQPQHF.

In this sample, this clone turned up a few times. This chain uses TRBV4-3 with TRBJ2-3, with a possible D match to TRBD2 (5 bases). With 0 bases removed from V and 1 base from J, the gap between germline ends came to 14 bases. Germline lookup yields CDR1 LGHNA and CDR2 YSLEER. The CDR3 consists of 17 residues. The chain's CDR3 is CASSQDSWIARTDTQYF. In DNA form, the CDR3 reads TGCGCCAGCAGCCAAGATTCTTGGATAGCGCGCACAGATACGCAGTATTTT.

Remarks on this clone: In the same sample, other DNA sequences code for this CDR3. The chain uses TRBV13 and TRBJ1-3; D is perhaps TRBD1 (5 bases). The germline CDR1 and CDR2 sequences are PRHDT and FYEKMQ (reference sequence). V shed 6 bases and J shed 0 bases, with 9 bases lying between them. The CDR3 length is 14 residues. In nucleotides, the CDR3 is TGTGCCAGCAGTCCAGGGATCTCTGGAAACACCATATATTTT. Protein: CASSPGISGNTIYF.

The rearrangement uses TRBV27 and TRBJ2-1; 7 bases map to TRBD1. The V and J ends lost 3 bases and 2 bases, in that order; junction bases with no gene match: 4. Germline lookup yields CDR1 MNHEY and CDR2 SMNVEV (reference sequence). This CDR3 is 15 amino acids long. DNA for the CDR3: TGTGCCAGCAGTTTCAGGGACAGACCCTACAATGAGCAGTTCTTC. As protein: CASSFRDRPYNEQFF.

The J gene is TRBJ1-2, the V gene TRBV11-2; 7 positions agree with TRBD1. This CDR3 region has 15 residues. Germline V gene data show CDR1 as SGHAT and CDR2 as FQNNGV. The J segment lost 3 bases and the V segment lost 5 bases, leaving 9 bases of the junction unmatched. CDR3 amino acids: CASSTRQGLDYGYTF. Here the CDR3 DNA reads TGTGCCAGCAGCACACGACAGGGTTTGGACTATGGCTACACCTTC.

V and J are TRBV7-2 and TRBJ1-2; D remains unclear. Trimming removed 3 bases at V and 4 bases at J, with 15 bases between. In germline, CDR1 is SGHTA, CDR2 FQGNSA. This CDR3 region has 15 residues. The CDR3 DNA reads as TGTGCCAGCAGCTTCGCCTGGGCCTCCGGCTATGGCTACACCTTC. The encoded protein is CASSFAWASGYGYTF.

This clone was picked up many times. V gene TRBV20-1 combines with J gene TRBJ1-2, with D hard to call. Trimming pared 5 bases from V and 6 bases from J, leaving 7 bases between. Germline V gene sequence: CDR1 DFQATT, CDR2 SNEGSKA (reference sequence). The CDR3 loop spans 10 amino acids. CDR3 region: CSAYGDGYTF. CDR3 in DNA: TGCAGTGCTTACGGGGATGGCTACACCTTC.

In this sample, this clone turned up a few times. This sequence joins TRBV4-1 and TRBJ2-5, with 9 bases matching TRBD1. The CDR3 runs 16 residues. With V trimmed by 2 bases and J by 5 bases, 9 bases remained unmatched. CDR1 is MGHRA, CDR2 YSYEKL, per germline. The CDR3, as DNA: TGCGCCAGCAGCCAACATGGCGACAGGGGGGATGAGACCCAGTACTTC. Its protein is CASSQHGDRGDETQYF.

The V and J genes are TRBV19 and TRBJ1-1; TRBD1 matches at 7 bases. Trimming removed 4 bases from V and 0 bases from J; junction bases left unmatched: 5. CDR3 length: 15 residues. Germline V gives CDR1 LNHDA, CDR2 SQIVND (reference sequence). This chain's CDR3 is CASSSPGTVNTEAFF. The CDR3 bases are TGTGCCAGTAGTAGTCCCGGGACAGTGAACACTGAAGCTTTCTTT.

This clone was seen more than once but under ten times. This rearrangement joins TRBV6-5 to TRBJ2-1, with 10 bases aligning to TRBD1. The CDR3 contains 14 residues. Germline loops: CDR1 MNHEY, CDR2 SVGAGI. Trimming removed 3 bases from V and 8 bases from J; junction bases left unmatched: 4. The CDR3 nucleotides are TGTGCCAGCAGTTATCGACAGGGGGCCTATGAGCAGTTCTTC. Its protein product is CASSYRQGAYEQFF.

The CDR3 here is CASSLPFGSVNTEAFF. The CDR3 nucleotides read TGTGCCAGCAGCTTGCCCTTTGGCTCCGTGAACACTGAAGCTTTCTTT. This chain links TRBV7-9 with TRBJ1-1, with no clear D. CDR3 length: 16 amino acids. Trimming removed 3 bases at V and 0 bases at J, with 14 bases between. In germline, CDR1 is SEHNR, CDR2 FQNEAQ (reference sequence). Full variable domain (outside the CDR3, taken from reference TRBV7-9 and TRBJ1-1): DTGVSQNPRHKITKRGQNVTFRCDPISEHNRLYWYRQTLGQGPEFLTYFQNEAQLEKSRLLSDRFSAERPKGSFSTLEIQRTEQGDSAMYLCASSLPFGSVNTEAFFGQGTRLTVV.

The rearrangement joins TRBV5-6 to TRBJ1-2; the D is unclear. Germline loops: CDR1 SGHDT, CDR2 YYEEEE. V dropped 4 bases and J dropped 5 bases, with 15 bases sitting between them. The CDR3 contains 14 residues. The CDR3 nucleotides are TGTGCCAGCAGCCCCCGGACTGTTCTGTATGGCTACACCTTC. It specifies CASSPRTVLYGYTF. The variable domain in full, completed from reference TRBV5-6 and TRBJ1-2, reads DAGVTQSPTHLIKTRGQQVTLRCSPKSGHDTVSWYQQALGQGPQFIFQYYEEEERQRGNFPDRFSGHQFPNYSSELNVNALLLGDSALYLCASSPRTVLYGYTFGSGTRLTVV.

The genes are TRBV7-2 and TRBJ1-1, with a weak D call TRBD1 (5 bases). The CDR3 is made up of 15 amino acids. Per the germline V gene, CDR1 is SGHTA and CDR2 is FQGNSA. Trimming shortened V by 5 bases and J by 4 bases, and 17 bases separated the two germline ends. The CDR3 DNA reads TGTGCCAGCAGCCCGCCCGACTTGGGGGGCACTGAAGCTTTCTTT. Translating gives CASSPPDLGGTEAFF.

This clone was seen ten or more times. The rearrangement links TRBV19 to TRBJ2-4; TRBD2 might be the D (6 bases). This CDR3 comprises 15 residues. Trimming removed 5 bases from V and 0 bases from J, with 11 bases in between. Germline assignment: CDR1 LNHDA and CDR2 SQIVND (reference sequence). The CDR3 region is CASSPRELAKNIQYF. The CDR3 nucleotides read TGTGCCAGTAGTCCGCGGGAACTAGCCAAAAACATTCAGTACTTC.